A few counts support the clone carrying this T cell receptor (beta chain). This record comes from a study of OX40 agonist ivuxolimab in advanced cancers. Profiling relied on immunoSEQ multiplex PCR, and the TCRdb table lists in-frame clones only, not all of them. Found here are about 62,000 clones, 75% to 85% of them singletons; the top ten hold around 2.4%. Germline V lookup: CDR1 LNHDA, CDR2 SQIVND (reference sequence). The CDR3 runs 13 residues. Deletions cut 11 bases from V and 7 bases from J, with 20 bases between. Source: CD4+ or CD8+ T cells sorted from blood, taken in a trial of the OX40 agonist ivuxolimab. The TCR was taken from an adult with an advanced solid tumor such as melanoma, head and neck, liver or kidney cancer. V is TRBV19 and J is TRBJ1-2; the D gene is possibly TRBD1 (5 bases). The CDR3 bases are TGTGCCCTAAGGTGGGCAGGGACGGGTGGCTACACCTTC. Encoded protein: CALRWAGTGGYTF. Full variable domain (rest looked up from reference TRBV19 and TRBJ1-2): DGGITQSPKYLFRKEGQNVTLSCEQNLNHDAMYWYRQDPGQGLRLIYYSQIVNDFQKGDIAEGYSVSREKKESFPLTVTSAQKNPTAFYLCALRWAGTGGYTFGSGTRLTVV.